Below are 20 T cell receptor beta chains sequenced from a single sample in a study of cytotoxic CD8 clonotypes in ibrutinib-treated CLL. Data came from immunoSEQ multiplex PCR; TCRdb stores just in-frame clones and leaves some out. The repertoire includes 300,000 or so clones, roughly 71% of them detected once, and roughly 6.3% sits in the top ten. The source was PBMCs, collected after 36 months of ibrutinib treatment. Source of these receptors: a human donor with chronic lymphocytic leukemia.

The chain couples TRBV4-3 to TRBJ1-2, with unresolved D. The germline V and J ends were trimmed by 0 bases and 0 bases, with 14 bases remaining between them. Germline values: CDR1 LGHNA, CDR2 YSLEER. The CDR3 consists of 17 residues. DNA for the CDR3: TGCGCCAGCAGCCAAGAGCCTCCCCGCGCTTCTAACTATGGCTACACCTTC. Translated, it gives CASSQEPPRASNYGYTF.

The chain carries TRBV18 and TRBJ2-7; maybe TRBD1 (6 bases). This CDR3 is built from 14 residues. From germline, CDR1 is KGHSH and CDR2 LQKENI. V shed 3 bases and J shed 1 base, with 10 bases lying between them. Written as DNA, the CDR3 is TGTGCCAGCTCACCCCAGGGGAGTTCCTACGAGCAGTACTTC. Protein: CASSPQGSSYEQYF.

This clone has a single count. The chain has TRBV7-2 and TRBJ2-3, with a possible D match to TRBD1 (5 bases). This CDR3 has 16 residues. Germline CDR1 SGHTA, CDR2 FQGNSA. Trimming removed 0 bases from V and 2 bases from J, with 12 bases in between. CDR3 loop: CASSLASTTVTDTQYF. The CDR3 DNA reads TGTGCCAGCAGCTTAGCTTCGACGACAGTCACAGATACGCAGTATTTT.

This clone has just one count. This chain links TRBV15 with TRBJ2-5; possible D gene TRBD2, 6 bases. V was cut by 4 bases and J by 1 base, with 13 bases left in between. Germline CDR1 and CDR2: LNHNV and YYDKDF (reference sequence). The CDR3 is 15 amino acids. The CDR3 region is CATSKAGGFQETQYF. Written as DNA, the CDR3 is TGTGCCACCAGCAAAGCGGGCGGTTTCCAAGAGACCCAGTACTTC. Full variable domain (remainder filled in from reference TRBV15 and TRBJ2-5): DAMVIQNPRYQVTQFGKPVTLSCSQTLNHNVMYWYQQKSSQAPKLLFHYYDKDFNNEADTPDNFQSRRPNTSFCFLDIRSPGLGDTAMYLCATSKAGGFQETQYFGPGTRLLVL.

This clone was picked up a small number of times. The chain employs TRBV7-3 and TRBJ1-5; D not certain. The CDR3 totals 13 residues. V was clipped by 2 bases and J by 5 bases, with 7 bases between them. The germline V gene encodes CDR1 SGHTA and CDR2 FQGTGA. The DNA for the CDR3 is TGTGCCAGCAGCTTAGGGAACTATCAGCCCCAGCATTTT. It translates to CASSLGNYQPQHF.

There are a few counts of this clone. The chain couples TRBV6-4 to TRBJ1-2; TRBD1 agrees at 9 bases. J lost 1 base, V lost 5 bases, and 5 bases had no gene match. Germline V CDR1 and CDR2: MRHNA, SNTAGT. The CDR3 length is 15 residues. CDR3 DNA sequence: TGTGCCAGCAGTTCCGGGACAGGGATTAACTATGGCTACACCTTC. This gives the protein CASSSGTGINYGYTF.

V and J are TRBV19 and TRBJ2-5, with TRBD1 as a possible D gene (6 bases). The CDR3 spans 13 residues. Trimming pared 3 bases from V and 5 bases from J, leaving 10 bases between. In germline, CDR1 is LNHDA, CDR2 SQIVND (reference sequence). As DNA, the CDR3 is TGTGCCAGTAGTATCGGCAGGGGTGAGACCCAGTACTTC. It encodes CASSIGRGETQYF.

The chain employs TRBV2 and TRBJ2-7; 7 bases align to TRBD1. The germline V gene encodes CDR1 SNHLY and CDR2 FYNNEI. Unmatched junction bases numbered 4, after V lost 1 base and J lost 4 bases. The length of the CDR3 is 14 residues. Here the CDR3 reads CASSEVGQDYEQYF. The CDR3 nucleotides are TGTGCCAGCAGTGAAGTTGGACAGGATTACGAGCAGTACTTC. The entire variable domain, with the rest obtained from reference TRBV2 and TRBJ2-7, is as follows: EPEVTQTPSHQVTQMGQEVILRCVPISNHLYFYWYRQILGQKVEFLVSFYNNEISEKSEIFDDQFSVERPDGSNFTLKIRSTKLEDSAMYFCASSEVGQDYEQYFGPGTRLTVT.

The rearrangement uses TRBV4-1 and TRBJ1-4; no reliable D call. Trimming stripped 0 bases from V and 6 bases from J, with 11 bases between. CDR3 size: 15 residues. Germline lookup yields CDR1 MGHRA and CDR2 YSYEKL. This CDR3 reads CASSQDWGTYEKLFF. DNA for the CDR3: TGCGCCAGCAGCCAAGATTGGGGAACCTATGAAAAACTGTTTTTT.

The rearrangement links TRBV27 to TRBJ1-2; D is possibly TRBD1 (6 bases). Germline CDR1 MNHEY, CDR2 SMNVEV (reference sequence). The V gene lost 5 bases and the J gene lost 0 bases, with 25 bases spanning the gap. This CDR3 has 19 residues. In DNA, the CDR3 is TGTGCCAGCAGTCCCTACACTTCTCCCGGGACACACTCTAACTATGGCTACACCTTC. Protein product: CASSPYTSPGTHSNYGYTF.

The rearrangement uses TRBV5-1 and TRBJ1-5; 10 bases are a match to TRBD1. With 5 bases clipped from V and 2 bases from J, the junction kept 4 bases outside the gene matches. The germline V gene encodes CDR1 SGHRS and CDR2 YFSETQ. This CDR3 comprises 15 residues. The CDR3 region is CASRAGTGGNQPQHF. CDR3 coding DNA: TGCGCCAGCAGGGCCGGGACAGGGGGCAATCAGCCCCAGCATTTT.

With respect to this clone: Other DNA variants within this sample encode the same CDR3. This chain's CDR3 is CASSQVGTGGLYEQYF. In DNA, the CDR3 is TGCGCCAGCAGCCAAGTTGGGACAGGGGGTTTGTACGAGCAGTACTTC. The J gene is TRBJ2-7, the V gene TRBV4-1; TRBD1 agrees at 11 bases. Germline CDR1 reads MGHRA; CDR2 reads YSYEKL. Losses at the gene ends were 1 base for V and 4 bases for J; bases not matched to a gene: 6. CDR3 length: 16 amino acids.

A few counts support this clone. The chain links TRBV28 to TRBJ1-4; D is ambiguous. Germline loops: CDR1 MDHEN, CDR2 SYDVKM. With 2 bases removed from V and 8 bases from J, the gap between germline ends came to 12 bases. The CDR3 runs 14 residues. Here the CDR3 reads CASSLLRRGEKLFF. CDR3 DNA: TGTGCCAGCAGTTTACTGCGTCGTGGCGAAAAACTGTTTTTT.

The genes are TRBV19 and TRBJ2-1, with TRBD2 matching over 10 bases. CDR1 LNHDA and CDR2 SQIVND come from the germline V gene (reference sequence). Losses at the gene ends were 3 bases for V and 9 bases for J; bases not matched to a gene: 8. This CDR3 spans 15 amino acids. The CDR3 DNA sequence: TGTGCCAGTAGTATGGGGCTAGCGGGAGTGGTTGAGCAGTTCTTC. Protein: CASSMGLAGVVEQFF.

The chain employs TRBV4-3 and TRBJ2-1; 13 bases agree with TRBD2. The CDR3 totals 14 residues. With V trimmed by 6 bases and J by 8 bases, 4 bases remained unmatched. In germline, CDR1 is LGHNA, CDR2 YSLEER. CDR3 bases: TGCGCCAGCAGTGGACTAGCGGGAGCCTATGAGCAGTTCTTC. Translated: CASSGLAGAYEQFF.

The gene calls are TRBV7-2 and TRBJ2-3; D tentatively reads TRBD1 or TRBD2 (6 bases each). The germline gives CDR1 SGHTA, CDR2 FQGNSA. CDR3 length: 16 residues. V was cut by 0 bases and J by 2 bases, with 12 bases left in between. CDR3 region: CASSLARGAPTDTQYF. DNA of the CDR3: TGTGCCAGCAGCTTAGCAAGGGGGGCCCCCACAGATACGCAGTATTTT.

V and J are TRBV6-1 and TRBJ2-7, with unresolved D. Trimming pared 5 bases from V and 3 bases from J, leaving 14 bases between. The germline V gene has CDR1 MNHNS and CDR2 SASEGT. The CDR3 extends over 14 amino acids. CDR3: CASSLRYPNYEQYF. The CDR3 coding sequence is TGTGCCAGCAGTCTCAGATACCCTAACTACGAGCAGTACTTC.

This chain uses TRBV4-1 with TRBJ2-7; D perhaps matches TRBD1 (6 bases). V was cut by 0 bases and J by 2 bases, with 14 bases left in between. The CDR3 is 16 amino acids. From germline, CDR1 is MGHRA and CDR2 YSYEKL. CDR3 DNA: TGCGCCAGCAGCCAAGATGTGGATGAGGGGGCCTACGAGCAGTACTTC. Translation gives CASSQDVDEGAYEQYF.

This clone was seen just once. The chain uses TRBV7-2 and TRBJ2-3, with TRBD1 as a possible D gene (5 bases). The germline V gene encodes CDR1 SGHTA and CDR2 FQGNSA. This CDR3 contains 15 residues. V lost 1 base, J lost 5 bases, and 13 bases lay in between. This CDR3 reads CASSLVGAWGDTQYF. The CDR3 DNA reads as TGTGCCAGCAGCTTAGTAGGGGCTTGGGGAGATACGCAGTATTTT. The complete variable domain, with remaining parts taken from reference TRBV7-2 and TRBJ2-3, reads GAGVSQSPSNKVTEKGKDVELRCDPISGHTALYWYRQSLGQGLEFLIYFQGNSAPDKSGLPSDRFSAERTGGSVSTLTIQRTQQEDSAVYLCASSLVGAWGDTQYFGPGTRLTVL.

The CDR3 spells CASSVAGGGHGNTEAFF. The DNA for the CDR3 is TGTGCCAGCAGCGTAGCAGGTGGGGGGCATGGGAACACTGAAGCTTTCTTT. The rearrangement joins TRBV9 to TRBJ1-1; perhaps TRBD1 as D (6 bases). This CDR3 spans 17 amino acids. Looked up from germline, CDR1 is SGDLS and CDR2 is YYNGEE. With 0 bases removed from V and 1 base from J, the gap between germline ends came to 16 bases.